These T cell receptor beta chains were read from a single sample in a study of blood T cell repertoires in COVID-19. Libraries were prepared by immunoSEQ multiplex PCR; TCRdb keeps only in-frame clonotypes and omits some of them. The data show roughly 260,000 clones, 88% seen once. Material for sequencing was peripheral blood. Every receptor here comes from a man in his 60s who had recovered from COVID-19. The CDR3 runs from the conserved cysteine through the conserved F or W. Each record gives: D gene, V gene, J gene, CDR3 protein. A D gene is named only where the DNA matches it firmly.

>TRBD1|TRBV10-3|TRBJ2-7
CAVASRDRDYEQYF
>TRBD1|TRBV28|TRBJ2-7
CASSLRQGAYEQYF
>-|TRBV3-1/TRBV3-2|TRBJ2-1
CASSQERTPPRSYNEQFF
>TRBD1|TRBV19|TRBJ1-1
CASSMGQRSFF
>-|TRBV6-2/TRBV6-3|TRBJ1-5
CASSFLDSSNQPQHF
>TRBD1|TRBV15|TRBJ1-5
CATSSDDRQGRYQPQHF
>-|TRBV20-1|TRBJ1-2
CSAGGGAAYTF
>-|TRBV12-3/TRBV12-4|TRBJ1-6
CASSRSNSPLHF
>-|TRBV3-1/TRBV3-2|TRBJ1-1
CASSQGPGAGNTEAFF
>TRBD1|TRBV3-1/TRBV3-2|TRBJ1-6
CASTRTGDSPLHF
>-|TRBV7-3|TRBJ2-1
CASSPKQGSLSEQFF
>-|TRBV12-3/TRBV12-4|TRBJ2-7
CASSFGSYEQYF
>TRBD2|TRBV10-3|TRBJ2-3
CAIRADGTSEFKDTQYF
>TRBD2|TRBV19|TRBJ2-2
CASSTIAGALTGELFF
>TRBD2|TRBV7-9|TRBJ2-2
CASSLKNDSGGRTGELFF
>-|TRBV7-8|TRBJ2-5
CACRGRGALETQYF
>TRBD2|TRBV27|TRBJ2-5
CASSFSGWLAGGNQETQYF
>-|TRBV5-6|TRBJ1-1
CATGLRNTEAFF
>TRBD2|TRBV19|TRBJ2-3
CASSRTSGQGTQYF
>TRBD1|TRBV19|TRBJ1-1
CASTLRTGRNTEAFF
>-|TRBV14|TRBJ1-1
CASRVTGQGTEAFF
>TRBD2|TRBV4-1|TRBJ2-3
CASSQDLRTRGGDTQYF
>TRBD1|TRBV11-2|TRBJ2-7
CASSETGGYYEQYF
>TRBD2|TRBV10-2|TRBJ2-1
CASSEFTSGDDEQFF
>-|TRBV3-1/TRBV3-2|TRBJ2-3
CASSQGRAQYF
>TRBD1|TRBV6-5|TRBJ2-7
CASRSTGTYEQYF
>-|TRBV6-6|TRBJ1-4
CASRTGNEKLFF
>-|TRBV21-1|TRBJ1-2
CASSKGNRGYPNYGYTF
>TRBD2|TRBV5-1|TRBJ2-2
CASSLAVVSGGPNTGELFF
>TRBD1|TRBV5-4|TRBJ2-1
CASSSVGTGANEQFF